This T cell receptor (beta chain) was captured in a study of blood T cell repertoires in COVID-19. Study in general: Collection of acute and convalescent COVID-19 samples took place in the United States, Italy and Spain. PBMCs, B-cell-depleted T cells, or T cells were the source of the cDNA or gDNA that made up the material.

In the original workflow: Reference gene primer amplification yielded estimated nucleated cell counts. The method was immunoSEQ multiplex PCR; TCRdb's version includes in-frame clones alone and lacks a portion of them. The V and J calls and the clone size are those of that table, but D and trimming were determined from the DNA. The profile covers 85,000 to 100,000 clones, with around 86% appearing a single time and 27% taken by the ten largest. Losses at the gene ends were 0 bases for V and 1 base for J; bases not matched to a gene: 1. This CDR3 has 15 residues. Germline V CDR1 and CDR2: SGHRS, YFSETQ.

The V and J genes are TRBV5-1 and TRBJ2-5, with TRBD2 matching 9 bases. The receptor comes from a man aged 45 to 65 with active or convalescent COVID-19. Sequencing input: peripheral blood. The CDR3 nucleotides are TGCGCCAGCAGCTTGGGCGGGGGGGGCCAAGAGACCCAGTACTTC. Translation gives CASSLGGGGQETQYF.